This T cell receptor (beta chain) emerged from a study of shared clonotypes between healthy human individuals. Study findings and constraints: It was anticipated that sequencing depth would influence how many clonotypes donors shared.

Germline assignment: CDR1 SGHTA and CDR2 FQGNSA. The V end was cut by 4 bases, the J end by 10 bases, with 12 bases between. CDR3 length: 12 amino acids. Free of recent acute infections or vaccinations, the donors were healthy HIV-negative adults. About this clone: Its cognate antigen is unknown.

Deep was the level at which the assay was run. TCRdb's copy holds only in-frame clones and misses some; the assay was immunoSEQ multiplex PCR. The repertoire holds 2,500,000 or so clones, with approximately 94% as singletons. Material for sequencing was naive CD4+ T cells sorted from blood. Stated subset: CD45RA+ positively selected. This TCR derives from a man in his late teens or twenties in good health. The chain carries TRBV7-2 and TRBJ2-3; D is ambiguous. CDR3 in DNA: TGTGCCAGCAGCTCGTCCGGGCAAGCGCAGTATTTT. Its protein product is CASSSSGQAQYF. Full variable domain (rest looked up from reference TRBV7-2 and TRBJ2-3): GAGVSQSPSNKVTEKGKDVELRCDPISGHTALYWYRQSLGQGLEFLIYFQGNSAPDKSGLPSDRFSAERTGGSVSTLTIQRTQQEDSAVYLCASSSSGQAQYFGPGTRLTVL.